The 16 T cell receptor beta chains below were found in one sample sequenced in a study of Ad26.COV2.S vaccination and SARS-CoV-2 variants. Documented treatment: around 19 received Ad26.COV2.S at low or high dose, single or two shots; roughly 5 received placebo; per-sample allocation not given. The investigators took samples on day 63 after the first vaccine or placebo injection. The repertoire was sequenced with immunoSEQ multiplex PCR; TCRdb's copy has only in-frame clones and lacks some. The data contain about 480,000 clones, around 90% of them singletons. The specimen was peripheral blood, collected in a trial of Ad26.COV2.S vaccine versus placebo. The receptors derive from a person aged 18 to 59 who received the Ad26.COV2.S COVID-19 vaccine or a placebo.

CDR3 protein: CASRDRRLREAFF. DNA for the CDR3: TGTGCCAGCAGGGACAGACGCCTACGTGAAGCTTTCTTT. This chain connects TRBV6-5 to TRBJ1-1, with D possibly TRBD1 on 6 matching bases. The CDR3 runs 13 residues. Germline CDR1 is MNHEY and CDR2 is SVGAGI. Trimming took 6 bases from V and 7 from J, leaving 15 bases between them.

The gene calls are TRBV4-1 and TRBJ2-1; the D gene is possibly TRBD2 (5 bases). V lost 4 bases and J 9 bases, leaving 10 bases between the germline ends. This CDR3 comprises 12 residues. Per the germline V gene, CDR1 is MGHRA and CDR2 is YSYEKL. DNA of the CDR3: TGCGCCAGCAGCCGGCGGGTCAGTGAGCAGTTCTTC. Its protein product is CASSRRVSEQFF.

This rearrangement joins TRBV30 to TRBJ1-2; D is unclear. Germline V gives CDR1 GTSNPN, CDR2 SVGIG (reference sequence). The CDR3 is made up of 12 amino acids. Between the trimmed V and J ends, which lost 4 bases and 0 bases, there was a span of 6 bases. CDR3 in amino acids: CAWTPPNYGYTF. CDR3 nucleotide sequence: TGTGCCTGGACGCCCCCTAACTATGGCTACACCTTC.

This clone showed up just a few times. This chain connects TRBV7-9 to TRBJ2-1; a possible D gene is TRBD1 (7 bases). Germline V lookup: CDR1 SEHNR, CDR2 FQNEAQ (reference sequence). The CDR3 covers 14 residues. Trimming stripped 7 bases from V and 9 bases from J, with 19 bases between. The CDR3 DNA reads TGTGCCAGCACCCTAGGGGGCCTGACTAGTGAGCAGTTCTTC. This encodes CASTLGGLTSEQFF.

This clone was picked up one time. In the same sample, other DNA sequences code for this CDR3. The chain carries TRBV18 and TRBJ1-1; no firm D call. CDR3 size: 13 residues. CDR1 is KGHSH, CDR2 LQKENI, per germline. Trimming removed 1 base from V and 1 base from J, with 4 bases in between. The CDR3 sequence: CASSPRGNTEAFF. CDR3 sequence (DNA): TGTGCCAGCTCACCACGGGGGAACACTGAAGCTTTCTTT.

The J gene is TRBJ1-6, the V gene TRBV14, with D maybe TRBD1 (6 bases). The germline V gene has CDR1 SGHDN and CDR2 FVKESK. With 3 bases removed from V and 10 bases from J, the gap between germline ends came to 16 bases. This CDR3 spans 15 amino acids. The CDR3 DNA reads TGTGCCAGCAGCCAGCGGGGGCGGAAGGGGTCACCCCTCCACTTT. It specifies CASSQRGRKGSPLHF.

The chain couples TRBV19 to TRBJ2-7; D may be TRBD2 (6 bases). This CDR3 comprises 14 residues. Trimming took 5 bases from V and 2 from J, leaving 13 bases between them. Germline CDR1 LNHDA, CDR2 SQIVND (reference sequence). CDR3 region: CASSPRGGAYEQYF. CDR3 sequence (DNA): TGTGCCAGTAGTCCCCGTGGAGGGGCCTACGAGCAGTACTTC.

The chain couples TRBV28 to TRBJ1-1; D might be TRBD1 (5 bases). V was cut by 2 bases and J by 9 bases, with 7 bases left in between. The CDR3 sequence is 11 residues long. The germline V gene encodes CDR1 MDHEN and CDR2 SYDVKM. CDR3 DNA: TGTGCCAGCAGTTTAAGGGGACAAGCTTTCTTT. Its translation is CASSLRGQAFF.

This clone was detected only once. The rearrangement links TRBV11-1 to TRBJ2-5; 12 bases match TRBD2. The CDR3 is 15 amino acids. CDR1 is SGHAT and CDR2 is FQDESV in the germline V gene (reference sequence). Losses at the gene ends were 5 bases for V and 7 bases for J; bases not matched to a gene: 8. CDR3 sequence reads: CASSGGLAGLTTQYF. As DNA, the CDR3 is TGTGCCAGCAGCGGGGGACTAGCGGGCTTAACGACCCAGTACTTC.

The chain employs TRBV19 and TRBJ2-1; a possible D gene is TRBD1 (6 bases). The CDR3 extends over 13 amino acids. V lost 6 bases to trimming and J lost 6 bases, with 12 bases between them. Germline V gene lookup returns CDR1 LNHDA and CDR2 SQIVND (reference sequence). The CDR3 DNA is TGTGCCAGTAGGGACAGCAACTTCAATGAGCAGTTCTTC. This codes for CASRDSNFNEQFF.

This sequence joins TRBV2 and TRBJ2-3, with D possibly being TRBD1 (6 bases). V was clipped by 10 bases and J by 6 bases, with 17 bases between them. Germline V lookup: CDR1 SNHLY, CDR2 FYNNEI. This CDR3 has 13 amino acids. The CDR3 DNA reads TGTGCCACCCAGAGGGGGAGCGTGGATACGCAGTATTTT. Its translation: CATQRGSVDTQYF.

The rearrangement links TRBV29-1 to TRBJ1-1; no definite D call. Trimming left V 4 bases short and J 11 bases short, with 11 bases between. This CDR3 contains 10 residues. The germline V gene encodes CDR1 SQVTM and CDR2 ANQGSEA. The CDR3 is CSVGGMGAFF. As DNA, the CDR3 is TGCAGCGTTGGGGGAATGGGCGCTTTCTTT.

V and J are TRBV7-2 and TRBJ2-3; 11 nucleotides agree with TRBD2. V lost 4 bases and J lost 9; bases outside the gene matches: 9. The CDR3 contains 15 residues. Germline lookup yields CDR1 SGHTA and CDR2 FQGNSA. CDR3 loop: CASSSTRLAGGTQYF. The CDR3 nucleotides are TGTGCCAGCAGCTCGACCCGGCTAGCGGGAGGCACGCAGTATTTT.

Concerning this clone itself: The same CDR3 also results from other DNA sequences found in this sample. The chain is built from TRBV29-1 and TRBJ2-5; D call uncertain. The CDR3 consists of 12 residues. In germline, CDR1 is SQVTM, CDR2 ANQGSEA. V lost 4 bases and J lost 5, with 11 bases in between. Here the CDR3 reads CSVGGLVETQYF. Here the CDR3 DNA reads TGCAGCGTTGGCGGCTTGGTGGAGACCCAGTACTTC. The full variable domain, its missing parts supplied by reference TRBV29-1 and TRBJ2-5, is SAVISQKPSRDICQRGTSLTIQCQVDSQVTMMFWYRQQPGQSLTLIATANQGSEATYESGFVIDKFPISRPNLTFSTLTVSNMSPEDSSIYLCSVGGLVETQYFGPGTRLLVL.

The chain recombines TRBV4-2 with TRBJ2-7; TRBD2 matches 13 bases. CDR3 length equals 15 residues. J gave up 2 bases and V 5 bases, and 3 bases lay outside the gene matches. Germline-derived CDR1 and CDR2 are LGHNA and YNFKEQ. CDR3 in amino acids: CASSAGLAGTYEQYF. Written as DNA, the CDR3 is TGTGCCAGCAGCGCGGGACTAGCGGGAACCTACGAGCAGTACTTC.

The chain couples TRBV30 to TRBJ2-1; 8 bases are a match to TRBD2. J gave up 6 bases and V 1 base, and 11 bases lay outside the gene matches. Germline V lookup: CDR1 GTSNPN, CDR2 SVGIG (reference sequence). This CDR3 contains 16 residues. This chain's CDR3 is CAWSDETSARPNEQFF. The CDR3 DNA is TGTGCCTGGAGTGACGAGACTAGCGCGAGACCCAATGAGCAGTTCTTC.